This entry describes one T cell receptor (beta chain). This clone was seen a handful of times. Its target antigen remains unknown. No base quality information exists; no much larger clone differs at one position. In total, 500 to 700 healthy bone marrow donors made up the cohort. At the time of sampling, every cohort member was nominally healthy, though immune exposures that went unrecorded were likely present. The donor was CMV seronegative and was included in the group of under 450 seronegative cohort members. Every donor gave a peripheral blood sample, and the peripheral blood mononuclear cells from that sample were used for TCR beta sequencing. The Qiagen DNeasy Blood Extraction Kit was used to extract genomic DNA from the blood cell samples. The sample is drawn from a study of cytomegalovirus exposure and HLA in healthy donors (dated by TCRdb to between 2016 and 2019). In terms of the full investigation: In an earlier analysis of 587 of the donors, 276 Gb of sequence data and 100 million or so unique TCR beta sequences from 150 million to 200 million T cells were reported. High-throughput TCR immunosequencing, statistical association of individual TCRs with disease status, and machine learning were combined to predict cytomegalovirus infection status. An earlier analysis of 500 to 650 of the donors applied high-throughput TCR beta sequencing to assess whether each TCR beta V gene segment acted as functional or pseudogenic. Among some 410 genotyped donors of the cohort, an average of approximately 200,000 unique TCR beta nucleotide sequences was sequenced per donor, of which 15% to 20% were non-productive. The number of donors typed differed by locus, with 629-630 for A, B, C, DRB1 and DQB1, 522 for DQA1, about 610 for DPA1, and 450 to 480 for DPB1. Every discovery cohort repertoire had been produced on one sequencing platform. Donor age, sex, ethnicity and CMV serostatus were compiled alongside the repertoire data. Rather than using new phenotypic data, the later analysis identified candidate immune exposures from TCR beta sequences and from how often those sequences occurred across donors. In a later genetic analysis, genome-wide SNP genotypes for about three fifths of the roughly 670 donors were used, and that subset was treated as a discovery cohort. The genetic ancestry cluster associated with self-reported Caucasian donors included over 80% of the 398 genotyped donors. A separate validation cohort of roughly 130 different subjects was used in addition to the 666-subject first cohort. An early release that covered about 640 HLA-typed donors contained 250 to 350 gigabases of sequencing data and tens of millions of unique TCR sequences. The study used immunosequencing to profile the T cell repertoires of approximately 650 subjects and linked those repertoires to cytomegalovirus serostatus. Because of strong linkage in the cohort, five DR-DQ haplotypes were treated as single units for association and clustering. Both class I and class II loci were covered by HLA typing, at four-digit resolution. The study aimed to test whether signatures of past pathogen exposure could be identified by cataloging public T cell receptors. A later analysis re-analyzed previously published TCR beta repertoires from 660 or so donors and added high-resolution HLA genotyping to study TCR occurrence patterns. Study-wide conclusions, independent of this receptor: An earlier analysis of around 540 of the donors showed that most TCR beta V segments appeared in productive rearrangements either about 87% or about 30% of the time, which broadly matched IMGT annotations. Strong co-occurrence of HLA alleles, especially DR and DQ, made assigning TCR associations to individual alleles difficult. The study listed 150 to 200 TCR beta chains as associated with cytomegalovirus. In a later analysis, HLA-associated TCR beta chains were found to be more clonally expanded and to have lower generation probabilities than equally common non-associated chains. Sequencing depth was assumed to be roughly uniform across donors in the presence/absence analyses, though that assumption may not hold. A further reported finding was that TCR beta sequences accurately predicted the HLA-A and HLA-B alleles for most subjects in the first cohort. According to the authors, the approach could potentially be generalized to other disease states and immunological phenotypes. The classifier was reported to diagnose cytomegalovirus status with high specificity and sensitivity in both the original cohort and the validation cohort. According to a later analysis, most CMV-associated TCR beta chains appeared to be HLA-restricted, and the HLA associations seemed to be driven largely by CMV exposure. A later genetic analysis reported fewer N-insertions in productive TCRs among donors in an Asian-associated ancestry cluster than the approximately 670-donor mean. Because HLA typing was missing for some donors at each locus, association tests included only the typed subset. In a later analysis, TCR association rates were found to vary across HLA loci, with the most associated TCRs seen for DRB1 alleles and the fewest for HLA-C alleles. In a later analysis, several top co-occurrence clusters were reported to appear linked to parvovirus B19, influenza, CMV and Epstein-Barr virus. A cluster of highly shared sequence variants was judged likely to represent a technical artifact of the sequencing pipeline. In a later analysis, about 17,000 TCR beta sequences were associated with specific HLA alleles at a false discovery rate of 0.05. A later genetic analysis associated a missense DCLRE1C variant with V-gene and J-gene trimming of TCR beta chains, and an independent cohort replicated the association. Correlated functional status among segregating V segments might be attributable to linkage disequilibrium, but an unknown experimental factor could not be ruled out. Because counts were too low, under 20 rarely observed V segments, including chromosome 9 orphons, were left out of the earlier analysis of 500 to 750 of the donors. Most TCR sequences were observed very rarely across donors, whereas some public TCRs were present in many individuals. Only TCR beta chains were sequenced in this cohort, and the absence of alpha or paired-chain data limited detectable features. A few of the identified cytomegalovirus-associated TCR beta chains were confirmed in vitro to be specific for cytomegalovirus antigens. CMV serostatus was the only immune exposure information available for the cohort.

Library prep was done by the immunoSEQ multiplex PCR assay. For the multiplex PCR, a mixture combining 60 forward primers for TCR Vbeta segments and 13 reverse primers for TCR Jbeta segments was used. A multiplex PCR assay on genomic DNA amplified the CDR3 region of rearranged TCR beta genes. The Illumina HiSeq System was used to sequence the amplified TCR beta libraries as 87-base-pair reads. The study's own analysis went as follows. Across the 500 to 700 repertoires, a later analysis counted roughly 84 million unique TCR beta chains, about 10 million of which were shared by at least two donors. To remove PCR and sequencing errors, raw reads were error-corrected and collapsed into unique sequences using a nearest-neighbor algorithm that merged closely related sequences. CDR3 sequences were aligned to IMGT reference sequences to assign V, D and J gene segments. For a sequence to be retained, a match of at least six nucleotides to both a V gene segment and a J gene segment was required. Rearrangements were classified as productive when the CDR3 lacked stop codons and remained in frame with V and J, and all other rearrangements were classified as non-productive. CDR3 was defined according to IMGT convention as the region running from the second conserved V-encoded cysteine to the conserved J-encoded phenylalanine. Sequences without an unambiguous match to a single V gene segment were excluded from the earlier analysis of several hundred of the donors. An earlier analysis of a few hundred of the donors called V segments functional above 56.7% productive rearrangements and segregating when the between-donor standard deviation exceeded 5%. A statistical classification framework was built for diagnosing cytomegalovirus status from the catalog of TCR beta chain sequences. In a later analysis, TCR nucleotide sequences were compared against IMGT/GENE-DB human TR gene sequences so that V and J genes could be assigned. Using the TCRdist pipeline, a later analysis assigned CDR3 sequences along with most-parsimonious VDJ recombination scenarios. A later analysis defined each TCR beta chain by its CDR3 amino acid sequence plus V-gene family, and excluded reads lacking a unique V-gene family. As a way to deal with suspected cross-contamination and a sequencing artifact, a later analysis dropped hundreds of nucleotide sequences that were highly shared and had low generation probability. For each public chain, a later analysis derived a clonal expansion index from normalized ranks of inferred template counts within each repertoire. In a later analysis, generation probabilities were computed with a VDJ recombination model fitted to out-of-frame rearrangements, and the resulting probabilities were checked against IGoR. In a later analysis, TCR-TCR, TCR-HLA and TCR-CMV co-occurrence was scored with hypergeometric tests, and a repertoire-size bias correction was applied to TCR pairs. False discovery rates were estimated in a later analysis by permuting HLA or CMV assignments 20 times. In a later analysis, co-occurring TCRs were grouped using DBSCAN, and TCRdist sequence similarity was added for clustering within HLA-allele-positive subsets. Co-occurrence clustering excluded repertoires with fewer than 30,000 or more than 120,000 public chains, plus five with anomalous nucleotide sharing. Drawn from immuneACCESS, this table holds only the in-frame rearrangements with V and J called that TCRdb kept. Clones are partly lost; checked studies trace under half to an unresolved V gene and leave the rest unexplained. The V and J calls and clone size come from that table; D and trimming were worked out from the DNA. This sample lists 90,000 to 150,000 clones; about 16% were detected once. The top ten hold roughly 2% of the sample.

The sample consisted of PBMCs. The clonotype comes from a woman aged 18-29 years in good health and CMV-seronegative.

This receptor carries the CDR3 CASSLRGLAGGIYNEQFF. The base sequence is TGTGCCAGCAGCCTCAGAGGACTAGCGGGGGGCATATACAATGAGCAGTTCTTC. The V and J genes are TRBV7-9 and TRBJ2-1; 14 junctional bases match TRBD2. V is cut back by 5 bases and J by 4 bases, with 10 bases in the junction unmatched. From a lookup of the germline V gene (reference sequence), CDR1 and CDR2 are SEHNR and FQNEAQ. The CDR3 contains 18 residues, cysteine and phenylalanine counted. Of all the DNA, just the CDR3 is kept, 54 bases in frame from base 1.